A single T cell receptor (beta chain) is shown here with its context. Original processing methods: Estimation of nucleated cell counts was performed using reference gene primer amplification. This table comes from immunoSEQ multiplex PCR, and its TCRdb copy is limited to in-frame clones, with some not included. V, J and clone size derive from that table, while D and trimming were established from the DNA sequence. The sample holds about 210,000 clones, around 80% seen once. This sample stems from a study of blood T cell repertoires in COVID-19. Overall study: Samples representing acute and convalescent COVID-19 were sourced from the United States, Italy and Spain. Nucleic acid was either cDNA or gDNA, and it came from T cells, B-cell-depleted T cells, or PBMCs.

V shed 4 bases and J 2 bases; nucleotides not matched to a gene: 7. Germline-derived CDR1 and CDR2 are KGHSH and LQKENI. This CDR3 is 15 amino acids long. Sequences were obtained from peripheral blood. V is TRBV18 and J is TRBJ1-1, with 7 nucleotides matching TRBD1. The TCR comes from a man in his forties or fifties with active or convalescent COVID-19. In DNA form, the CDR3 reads TGTGCCAGCTCACTGCAGGGGGGCGGTAACACTGAAGCTTTCTTT. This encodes CASSLQGGGNTEAFF. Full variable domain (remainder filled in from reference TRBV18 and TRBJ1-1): NAGVMQNPRHLVRRRGQEARLRCSPMKGHSHVYWYRQLPEEGLKFMVYLQKENIIDESGMPKERFSAEFPKEGPSILRIQQVVRGDSAAYFCASSLQGGGNTEAFFGQGTRLTVV.